These 26 T cell receptor beta chains were all obtained from the same sample, sequenced in a study of follicular helper T cells after annual influenza vaccination. Assay: immunoSEQ multiplex PCR; the TCRdb copy retains only in-frame clones and omits some. This repertoire shows more than 8,500 clones, about 82% found once; its top ten account for over 1.5%. As for time point: 2015-2016 season, pre-vaccination. The source material was CXCR5+ CD38- circulating T follicular helper cells from blood, sampled on the day of influenza vaccination. As for subset: circulating Tfh, non-naive CD4+CXCR5+PD-1+ (ICOS+CD38+ or ICOS-CD38-). The receptors here all came from an adult who received the influenza vaccine.

This chain joins TRBV28 and TRBJ1-3; D is unclear. The CDR3 has 16 residues. V was cut by 5 bases and J by 4 bases, with 18 bases left in between. Germline-derived CDR1 and CDR2 are MDHEN and SYDVKM. In DNA form, the CDR3 reads TGTGCCAGCAGTCCCGCCACACCCGGCCGCGGAAACACCATATATTTT. This encodes CASSPATPGRGNTIYF.

The V gene is TRBV27, the J gene TRBJ2-3; TRBD2 agrees at 7 bases. Per germline, CDR1 MNHEY and CDR2 SMNVEV (reference sequence). V shed 8 bases and J 5 bases; nucleotides not matched to a gene: 7. The CDR3 has 13 residues. As DNA, the CDR3 is TGTGCCAGCCAAAGGGAGGGAAGAGATACGCAGTATTTT. Its protein is CASQREGRDTQYF.

The chain carries TRBV19 and TRBJ1-1; D not resolved. Germline V gene lookup returns CDR1 LNHDA and CDR2 SQIVND (reference sequence). The CDR3 runs to 14 residues. Trimming cost V 1 base and J 1 base, with 7 bases left between them. The CDR3 coding sequence is TGTGCCAGTAGTATAGGTACGGAGAACACTGAAGCTTTCTTT. Its translation is CASSIGTENTEAFF.

This chain connects TRBV7-2 to TRBJ2-7; a weak D match, TRBD2 (6 bases). This CDR3 is 14 amino acids long. V was clipped by 5 bases and J by 1 base, with 12 bases between them. CDR1 and CDR2 from the germline V gene are SGHTA and FQGNSA. CDR3 DNA sequence: TGTGCCAGCAGCCTCGGGGGTGGTTCCTACGAGCAGTACTTC. This sequence encodes CASSLGGGSYEQYF. The variable domain in full, with the rest retrieved from reference TRBV7-2 and TRBJ2-7, is GAGVSQSPSNKVTEKGKDVELRCDPISGHTALYWYRQSLGQGLEFLIYFQGNSAPDKSGLPSDRFSAERTGGSVSTLTIQRTQQEDSAVYLCASSLGGGSYEQYFGPGTRLTVT.

V usage is TRBV27 and J usage is TRBJ1-2; no definite D call. The CDR3 runs 14 residues. Germline V gene sequence: CDR1 MNHEY, CDR2 SMNVEV (reference sequence). V dropped 2 bases and J dropped 1 base, with 8 bases sitting between them. In DNA form, the CDR3 reads TGTGCCAGCAGTTTAAGACCAAATAACTATGGCTACACCTTC. Encoded protein: CASSLRPNNYGYTF.

V is TRBV7-2 and J is TRBJ1-1; possible D gene TRBD1, 6 bases. The V gene's germline CDR1 is SGHTA and CDR2 FQGNSA. The V end lost 5 bases, the J end lost 5 bases, and 18 bases lay between the germline ends. The CDR3 totals 15 residues. DNA of the CDR3: TGTGCCAGCAGCCCTCGACAGGTGGGGGGAACTGAAGCTTTCTTT. This sequence encodes CASSPRQVGGTEAFF.

CDR3 nucleotide sequence: TGTGCCAGCTCACCGATAGGACAGGGGGCCGGCGAGCAGTACTTC. It is translated as CASSPIGQGAGEQYF. The genes are TRBV18 and TRBJ2-7; 11 bases agree with TRBD1. Trimming removed 3 bases from V and 6 bases from J; junction bases left unmatched: 7. The CDR3 is 15 residues long. CDR1 KGHSH and CDR2 LQKENI come from the germline V gene. Full variable domain (outside the CDR3, taken from reference TRBV18 and TRBJ2-7): NAGVMQNPRHLVRRRGQEARLRCSPMKGHSHVYWYRQLPEEGLKFMVYLQKENIIDESGMPKERFSAEFPKEGPSILRIQQVVRGDSAAYFCASSPIGQGAGEQYFGPGTRLTVT.

The CDR3 here is CASSPGQGHNEQFF. CDR3 DNA sequence: TGTGCCAGCAGTCCGGGACAGGGACACAATGAGCAGTTCTTC. The chain is built from TRBV2 and TRBJ2-1; TRBD1 agrees at 9 bases. This CDR3 comprises 14 residues. V was pared by 5 bases and J by 5 bases, with 4 bases of the junction left unmatched. CDR1 is SNHLY and CDR2 is FYNNEI in the germline V gene.

The J gene is TRBJ1-2, the V gene TRBV5-1; 8 bases match TRBD1. Germline assignment: CDR1 SGHRS and CDR2 YFSETQ. With 9 bases clipped from V and 4 bases from J, the junction kept 17 bases outside the gene matches. This CDR3 has 16 amino acids. CDR3 in DNA: TGCGCCACCAGAACTACCGGGACAGGAGCCTCCTATGGCTACACCTTC. This codes for CATRTTGTGASYGYTF.

The chain combines TRBV12-5 with TRBJ2-1, with TRBD1 identical over 9 bases. CDR3 length: 18 residues. The ends lost 5 bases at V and 1 base at J; junction bases unmatched: 12. Germline CDR1 LGHNT, CDR2 FRNRAP. The CDR3 protein is CASGTGTGWDKSYNEQFF. The CDR3 nucleotides read TGTGCTAGTGGTACAGGGACAGGGTGGGACAAATCCTACAATGAGCAGTTCTTC.

The chain carries TRBV5-1 and TRBJ1-2; D perhaps matches TRBD1 (5 bases). The germline V and J ends were trimmed by 2 bases and 13 bases, with 24 bases remaining between them. Germline CDR1 is SGHRS and CDR2 is YFSETQ. This CDR3 region has 15 residues. This chain's CDR3 is CASSFETYLQGESTF. The DNA of the CDR3 is TGCGCCAGCAGCTTCGAGACGTATCTCCAGGGCGAATCCACCTTC.

This chain uses TRBV6-1 with TRBJ2-1; D unclear. CDR3 length: 15 residues. Germline loops: CDR1 MNHNS, CDR2 SASEGT. V dropped 1 base and J dropped 2 bases, with 9 bases sitting between them. The CDR3 region is CASSEGVLAYNEQFF. CDR3 sequence (DNA): TGTGCCAGCAGTGAAGGAGTGTTAGCCTACAATGAGCAGTTCTTC.

The rearrangement joins TRBV29-1 to TRBJ2-1, with D possibly being TRBD2 (6 bases). The CDR3 runs to 12 residues. Germline V CDR1 and CDR2: SQVTM, ANQGSEA. The ends were cut back, 6 bases at V and 3 bases at J, with 9 bases in the middle. The CDR3 sequence: CSVHSGYNEQFF. The CDR3 region has the DNA TGCAGCGTCCATAGCGGCTACAATGAGCAGTTCTTC.

This clone was found once. The chain employs TRBV5-3 and TRBJ2-3; 9 positions match TRBD1. TRBV5-3 is treated as an ORF (open reading frame) with a function not yet certain. This CDR3 has 15 residues. V gave up 7 bases and J gave up 10 bases; unmatched junction bases: 16. CDR3 DNA sequence: TGTGCCAGACCCCTAGGGGACAGGGTGAAGGAGTCGCAGTATTTT. It codes for CARPLGDRVKESQYF.

In its sample, this clone was seen once. V and J are TRBV29-1 and TRBJ2-5; D perhaps matches TRBD2 (6 bases). The germline V gene has CDR1 SQVTM and CDR2 ANQGSEA. Trimming removed 7 bases from V and 9 bases from J, with 24 bases in between. This CDR3 region has 14 residues. The CDR3 nucleotides read TGCAGCGCTGGTGGGGGGATCGGACAAGGGGCCCAGTACTTC. Amino acid sequence: CSAGGGIGQGAQYF. The entire variable domain, with the rest obtained from reference TRBV29-1 and TRBJ2-5, is as follows: SAVISQKPSRDICQRGTSLTIQCQVDSQVTMMFWYRQQPGQSLTLIATANQGSEATYESGFVIDKFPISRPNLTFSTLTVSNMSPEDSSIYLCSAGGGIGQGAQYFGPGTRLLVL.

This clone came up once. The chain combines TRBV18 with TRBJ1-2; tentatively, D is TRBD1 (5 bases). CDR1 KGHSH and CDR2 LQKENI come from the germline V gene. The germline V and J ends were trimmed by 3 bases and 8 bases, with 16 bases remaining between them. The CDR3 totals 14 residues. CDR3 coding DNA: TGTGCCAGCTCACCCGGACAAGCCGTAGGAGGCTACACCTTC. Its translation is CASSPGQAVGGYTF.

The chain's CDR3 is CASSVWYGQATYNEQFF. The CDR3 DNA follows: TGCGCCAGCAGTGTATGGTACGGCCAGGCCACCTACAATGAGCAGTTCTTC. The rearrangement links TRBV23-1 to TRBJ2-1; no clear D. TRBV23-1 is an ORF, and what it does is uncertain. V lost 5 bases and J lost 2, with 19 bases in between. The length of the CDR3 is 17 residues.

The chain is built from TRBV7-2 and TRBJ1-3; D might be TRBD1 (6 bases). Trimming shortened V by 2 bases and J by 3 bases, and 8 bases separated the two germline ends. This CDR3 contains 14 residues. Germline CDR1 SGHTA, CDR2 FQGNSA. The CDR3 sequence is CASSLTGNGNTIYF. The CDR3 nucleotides read TGTGCCAGCAGCTTAACAGGGAATGGAAACACCATATATTTT.

The gene calls are TRBV11-1 and TRBJ1-1, with TRBD1 as a possible D gene (6 bases). The CDR3 contains 16 residues. Trimming cost V 1 base and J 5 bases, with 17 bases left between them. Germline values: CDR1 SGHAT, CDR2 FQDESV (reference sequence). This CDR3 reads CASSLGQATTGTEAFF. CDR3 nucleotide sequence: TGTGCCAGCAGCTTAGGACAGGCGACTACTGGAACTGAAGCTTTCTTT.

The chain has TRBV28 and TRBJ2-3, with 8 bases identical to TRBD2. The germline V gene has CDR1 MDHEN and CDR2 SYDVKM. The CDR3 is made up of 14 amino acids. With V trimmed by 7 bases and J by 2 bases, 5 bases remained unmatched. The DNA of the CDR3 is TGTGCCAGCACGGGCGGGAGGCTCACAGATACGCAGTATTTT. Translation gives CASTGGRLTDTQYF. Combining the CDR3 with reference TRBV28 and TRBJ2-3 gives the whole variable domain DVKVTQSSRYLVKRTGEKVFLECVQDMDHENMFWYRQDPGLGLRLIYFSYDVKMKEKGDIPEGYSVSREKKERFSLILESASTNQTSMYLCASTGGRLTDTQYFGPGTRLTVL.

The chain combines TRBV18 with TRBJ2-3, with 10 bases fitting TRBD1. The CDR3 loop spans 13 amino acids. In germline, CDR1 is KGHSH, CDR2 LQKENI. V lost 6 bases to trimming and J lost 6 bases; unmatched junction nucleotides: 3. Here the CDR3 reads CASSGQGPDTQYF. In nucleotides, the CDR3 is TGTGCCAGCTCGGGACAGGGGCCGGATACGCAGTATTTT.

CDR3 sequence: CSVASSSGNTIYF. CDR3 nucleotides: TGCAGCGTTGCGTCCAGCTCTGGAAACACCATATATTTT. The J gene is TRBJ1-3, the V gene TRBV29-1; D gene ambiguous. Germline CDR1 SQVTM, CDR2 ANQGSEA. The CDR3 has 13 residues. V dropped 4 bases and J dropped 0 bases, with 7 bases sitting between them.

This clone was seen a few times. The V call is TRBV7-9, the J call TRBJ2-7, with 7 bases fitting TRBD2. Germline CDR1 SEHNR, CDR2 FQNEAQ (reference sequence). The trim removed 5 bases at V and 7 bases at J, leaving 17 bases unmatched. The CDR3 totals 16 residues. The CDR3 coding sequence is TGTGCCAGCAGCCCGGATCCGGGACTACCACGCCCGGAGCAGTACTTC. It yields the protein CASSPDPGLPRPEQYF.

The chain is built from TRBV6-5 and TRBJ1-3; D not certain. This CDR3 has 15 amino acids. V was pared by 3 bases and J by 0 bases, with 9 bases between. Germline V lookup: CDR1 MNHEY, CDR2 SVGAGI. The CDR3 reads CASSYAKFSGNTIYF. The CDR3 DNA is TGTGCCAGCAGTTATGCCAAATTCTCTGGAAACACCATATATTTT.

The sample holds one count of this clone. The chain links TRBV6-6 to TRBJ2-2, with 11 bases fitting TRBD2. The germline CDR1 and CDR2 sequences are MNHNY and SVGAGI (reference sequence). The CDR3 is made up of 15 amino acids. V lost 3 bases, J lost 4 bases, and 1 base stayed unmatched. The CDR3 DNA follows: TGTGCCAGCAGTTATCTAGCGGGAGGCACCGGGGAGCTGTTTTTT. As protein: CASSYLAGGTGELFF.

This clone showed up just a few times. The chain has TRBV29-1 and TRBJ1-1, with 7 bases that match TRBD1. The CDR3 extends over 13 amino acids. Germline-derived CDR1 and CDR2 are SQVTM and ANQGSEA. With V trimmed by 7 bases and J by 4 bases, 9 bases remained unmatched. Written as DNA, the CDR3 is TGCAGCGCTGACAGGGCTTCCGGCACTGAAGCTTTCTTT. Translating gives CSADRASGTEAFF. Filled out from reference TRBV29-1 and TRBJ1-1, the complete variable domain reads SAVISQKPSRDICQRGTSLTIQCQVDSQVTMMFWYRQQPGQSLTLIATANQGSEATYESGFVIDKFPISRPNLTFSTLTVSNMSPEDSSIYLCSADRASGTEAFFGQGTRLTVV.